This T cell receptor beta chain was profiled in a study of blood T cell repertoires in COVID-19. Study-wide context: Sites in the United States, Italy and Spain provided acute and convalescent COVID-19 samples.

Original methodology: Amplification of reference gene primers provided the estimated nucleated cell counts. Libraries were prepared by immunoSEQ multiplex PCR; TCRdb keeps only in-frame clonotypes and omits some of them. Clonal size and the V and J genes are those of that table, whereas D and trimming came from the DNA. This repertoire shows over 130,000 clones, 70% to 80% found once; its top ten account for 3.5% to 5.5%. CDR1 and CDR2 from the germline V gene are SGHRS and YFSETQ. The V segment lost 4 bases and the J segment 2 bases; nucleotides outside the gene matches: 4. This CDR3 contains 15 residues.

The sequenced material came from peripheral blood. The rearrangement uses TRBV5-1 and TRBJ2-3; TRBD2 agrees at 10 bases. The sequence was obtained from a woman at least 80 years old with active or convalescent COVID-19. The CDR3 nucleotides are TGCGCCAGCAGCGAAGCGGGGGGGTCCACAGATACGCAGTATTTT. The encoded protein is CASSEAGGSTDTQYF. The full variable domain, rest sourced from reference TRBV5-1 and TRBJ2-3, is KAGVTQTPRYLIKTRGQQVTLSCSPISGHRSVSWYQQTPGQGLQFLFEYFSETQRNKGNFPGRFSGRQFSNSRSEMNVSTLELGDSALYLCASSEAGGSTDTQYFGPGTRLTVL.